This TCR beta chain was recorded in a study of metastatic and nonmetastatic thyroid tumors. Study information: Peripheral blood and tumor or nodule samples from malignant and benign thyroid patients were compared. Overall study results and limits: Benign nodules were reported to have significantly lower TCR beta diversity than malignant thyroid tumors, in blood and tumor.

In the original processing: Differences in CDR3 between clinicopathological groups were drawn on to build a classifier intended to discriminate distant-metastatic papillary thyroid cancer patients. TCRdb re-called clones from the PCR reads using MiXCR. The V and J calls and clone size come from TCRdb's table, not from the authors' own analysis. This sample yields 84,000 or so clones, of which about 9.1% are seen a single time; around 8.5% belongs to the top ten. There are 14 residues in the CDR3. The V end was cut by 9 bases, the J end by 4 bases, with 14 bases between. Looked up from germline, CDR1 is KGHDR and CDR2 is SFDVKD. This clone has at least ten counts. Its target is not known. Each patient went into thyroid surgery without having received any treatment.

The source is a female donor with papillary thyroid cancer or a benign thyroid nodule (not recorded which). Some clones in this sample may be carry-over from other donors' samples. Sequencing was done on a sample of blood. The genes are TRBV24-1 and TRBJ1-4; a weak D match, TRBD1 (6 bases). As DNA, the CDR3 is TGTGCCACCTATTTAGACAGGTGTAATGAAAAACTGTTTTTT. Protein sequence: CATYLDRCNEKLFF.